The 6 T cell receptor beta chains below all came from one sample that was sequenced in a study of blood T cells in healthy people across ages. Combining a sample-barcoded 5' primer with a J-beta primer mix, a second PCR ran for roughly 7 to 11 cycles. TCRdb used MiXCR to reprocess the 5' RACE reads, holding one entry per CDR3 protein. The sample yields 550,000 to 750,000 distinct CDR3 sequences, 20% to 25% seen once. Sequencing was carried out using blood. These receptors were taken from an older man in good health.

In DNA form, the CDR3 reads TGCGCCAGCTCTATAGGGACCTACGAGCAGTACTTC. Encoded protein: CASSIGTYEQYF. The chain couples TRBV5-1 to TRBJ2-7, with D unclear. The CDR3 consists of 12 residues. Germline-derived CDR1 and CDR2 are SGHRS and YFSETQ. V was shortened by 7 bases and J by 2 bases, with 10 bases between the two germline ends.

V is TRBV3-1 and J is TRBJ1-2; 12 nucleotides align to TRBD1. This CDR3 has 14 amino acids. J gave up 6 bases and V 4 bases, and 3 bases lay outside the gene matches. CDR1 LGHDT and CDR2 YNNKEL come from the germline V gene (reference sequence). CDR3 loop: CASSLGQGANGYTF. The CDR3 DNA is TGTGCCAGCAGCCTGGGACAGGGGGCAAATGGCTACACCTTC.

The rearrangement links TRBV12-3 or TRBV12-4 to TRBJ2-5, with 11 bases matching TRBD2. The last part of the DNA fits TRBJ2-1 better; the J call may be wrong. The CDR3 runs 15 residues. CDR3 DNA: TGTGCCAGCGCACGGACTAGCGGGCTCAGGGATGAGCAGTTCTTC. It yields the protein CASARTSGLRDEQFF.

This clonotype was observed a few times. An end of the junction does not agree with germline; a read error may underlie this. The chain uses TRBV29-1 and TRBJ2-5; 9 nucleotides match TRBD1. The CDR3 covers 15 residues. Germline CDR1 SQVTM, CDR2 ANQGSEA. The DNA for the CDR3 is TGCAGCGTTGGAGACAGGGGGAGAGGGCAAGAGACCCAGCACTTC. This encodes CSVGDRGRGQETQHF.

The gene calls are TRBV20-1 and TRBJ2-5, with no clear D. The CDR3 spans 13 residues. V was clipped by 8 bases and J by 7 bases, with 20 bases between them. Germline V gene lookup returns CDR1 DFQATT and CDR2 SNEGSKA (reference sequence). CDR3 sequence: CSINKPSAGTQYF. The CDR3 DNA reads TGCAGTATAAATAAGCCCTCTGCAGGGACCCAGTACTTC.

The chain links TRBV6-1 to TRBJ1-1; unclear D gene. V lost 9 bases and J 5 bases, leaving 10 bases between the germline ends. Germline assignment: CDR1 MNHNS and CDR2 SASEGT. The CDR3 runs 11 residues. This CDR3 is CASLRGTEAFF. DNA for the CDR3: TGTGCCAGTCTCCGGGGAACTGAAGCTTTCTTT.